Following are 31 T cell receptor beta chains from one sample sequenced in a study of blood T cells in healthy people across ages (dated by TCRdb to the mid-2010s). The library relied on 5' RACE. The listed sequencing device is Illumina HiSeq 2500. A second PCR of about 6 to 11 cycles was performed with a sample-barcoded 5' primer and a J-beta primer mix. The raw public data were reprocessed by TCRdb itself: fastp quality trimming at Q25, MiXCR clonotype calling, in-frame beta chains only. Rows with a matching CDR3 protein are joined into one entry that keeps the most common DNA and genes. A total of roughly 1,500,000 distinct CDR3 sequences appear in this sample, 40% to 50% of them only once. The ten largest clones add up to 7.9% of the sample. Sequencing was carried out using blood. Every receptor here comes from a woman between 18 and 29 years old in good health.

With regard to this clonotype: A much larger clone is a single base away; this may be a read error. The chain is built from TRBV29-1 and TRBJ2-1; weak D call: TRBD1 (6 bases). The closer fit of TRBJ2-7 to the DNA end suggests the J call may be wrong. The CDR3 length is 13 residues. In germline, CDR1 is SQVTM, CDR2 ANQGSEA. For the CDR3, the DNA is TGCAGCGTGGGGGACAAATCTTACAATGAGCAGTACTTC. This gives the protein CSVGDKSYNEQYF.

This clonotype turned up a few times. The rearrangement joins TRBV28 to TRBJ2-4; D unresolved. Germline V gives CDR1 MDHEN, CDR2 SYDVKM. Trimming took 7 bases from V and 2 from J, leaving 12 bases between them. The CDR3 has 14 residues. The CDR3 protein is CASTPGLPKNIQYF. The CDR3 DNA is TGTGCCAGCACCCCGGGCCTTCCCAAAAACATTCAGTACTTC.

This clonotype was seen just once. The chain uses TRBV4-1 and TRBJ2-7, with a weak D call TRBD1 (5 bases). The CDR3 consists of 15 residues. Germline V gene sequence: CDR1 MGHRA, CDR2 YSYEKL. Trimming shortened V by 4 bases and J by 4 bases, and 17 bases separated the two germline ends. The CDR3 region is CASSRDEGRGYEQYF. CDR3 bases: TGCGCCAGCAGCCGAGACGAAGGTAGGGGTTACGAGCAGTACTTC.

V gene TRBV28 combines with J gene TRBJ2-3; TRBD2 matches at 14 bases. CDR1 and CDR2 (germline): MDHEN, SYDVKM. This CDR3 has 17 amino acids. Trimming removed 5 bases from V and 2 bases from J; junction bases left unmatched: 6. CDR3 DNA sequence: TGTGCCAGCAGTCCCGGACTAGCGGGGGGATCCACAGATACGCAGTATTTT. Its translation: CASSPGLAGGSTDTQYF. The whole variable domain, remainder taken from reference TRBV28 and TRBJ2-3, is DVKVTQSSRYLVKRTGEKVFLECVQDMDHENMFWYRQDPGLGLRLIYFSYDVKMKEKGDIPEGYSVSREKKERFSLILESASTNQTSMYLCASSPGLAGGSTDTQYFGPGTRLTVL.

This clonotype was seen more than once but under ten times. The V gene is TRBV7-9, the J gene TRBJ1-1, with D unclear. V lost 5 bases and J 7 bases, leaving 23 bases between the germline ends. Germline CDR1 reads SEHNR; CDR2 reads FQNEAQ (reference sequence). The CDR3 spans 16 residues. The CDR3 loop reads CASSRTSSPHNDEAFF. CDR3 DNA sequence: TGTGCCAGCAGCCGGACCTCATCGCCCCACAATGATGAAGCTTTCTTT.

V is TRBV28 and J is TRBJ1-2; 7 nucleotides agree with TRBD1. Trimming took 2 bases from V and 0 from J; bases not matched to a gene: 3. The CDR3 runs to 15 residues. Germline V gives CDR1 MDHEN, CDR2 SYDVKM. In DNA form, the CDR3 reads TGTGCCAGCAGTTTAGGGACAGTCTCTAACTATGGCTACACCTTC. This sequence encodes CASSLGTVSNYGYTF.

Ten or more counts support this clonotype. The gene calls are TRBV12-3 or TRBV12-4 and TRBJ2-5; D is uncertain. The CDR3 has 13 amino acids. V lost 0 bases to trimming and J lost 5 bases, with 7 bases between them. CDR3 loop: CASSLAHGETQYF. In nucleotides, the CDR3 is TGTGCCAGCAGTTTAGCCCACGGGGAGACCCAGTACTTC.

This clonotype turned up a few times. CDR3 sequence (DNA): TGTGCCAGCAGTGTGCGTGGCCAGAGCTCCTACAATGAGCAGTTCTTC. Translation: CASSVRGQSSYNEQFF. The gene calls are TRBV2 and TRBJ2-1; D is unclear. Germline CDR1 and CDR2: SNHLY and FYNNEI. Trimming removed 4 bases from V and 0 bases from J, with 13 bases in between. This CDR3 has 16 amino acids.

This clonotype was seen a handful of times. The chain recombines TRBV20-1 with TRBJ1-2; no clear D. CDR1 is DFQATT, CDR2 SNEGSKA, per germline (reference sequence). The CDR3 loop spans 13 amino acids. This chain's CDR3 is CITASQGLYGYTF. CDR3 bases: TGCATCACCGCCTCCCAAGGCCTCTATGGCTACACCTTC.

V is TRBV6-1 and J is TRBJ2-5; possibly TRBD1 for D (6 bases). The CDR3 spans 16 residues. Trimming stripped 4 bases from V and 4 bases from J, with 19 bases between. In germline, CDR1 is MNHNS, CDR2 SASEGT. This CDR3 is CASSAYEIQGTETQYF. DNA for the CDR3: TGTGCCAGCAGTGCGTACGAAATACAGGGTACAGAGACCCAGTACTTC.

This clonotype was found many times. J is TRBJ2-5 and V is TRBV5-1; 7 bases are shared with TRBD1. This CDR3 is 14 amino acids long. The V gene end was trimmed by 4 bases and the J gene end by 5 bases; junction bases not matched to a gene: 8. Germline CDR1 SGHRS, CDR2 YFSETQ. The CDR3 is CASSLGQSGETQYF. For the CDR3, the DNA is TGCGCCAGCAGCCTGGGACAGTCCGGGGAGACCCAGTACTTC.

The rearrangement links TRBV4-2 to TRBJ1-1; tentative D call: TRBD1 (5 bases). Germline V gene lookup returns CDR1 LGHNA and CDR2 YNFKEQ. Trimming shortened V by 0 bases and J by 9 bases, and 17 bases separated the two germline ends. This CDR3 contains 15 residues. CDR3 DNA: TGTGCCAGCAGCCAAGATACATGGGGGGGAGGGCAAGCTTTCTTT. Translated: CASSQDTWGGGQAFF.

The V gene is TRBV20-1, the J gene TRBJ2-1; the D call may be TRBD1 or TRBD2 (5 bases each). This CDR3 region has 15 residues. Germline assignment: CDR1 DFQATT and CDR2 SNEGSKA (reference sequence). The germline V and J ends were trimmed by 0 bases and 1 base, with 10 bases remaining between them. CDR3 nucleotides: TGCAGTGCTAGAGACCTGGGGGAGTCCTACAATGAGCAGTTCTTC. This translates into CSARDLGESYNEQFF.

The DNA of the CDR3 is TGCAGTGCAAACAGGGGGCAAAACGAGCAGTACTTC. Encoded protein: CSANRGQNEQYF. The chain uses TRBV20-1 and TRBJ2-5, with 9 positions matching TRBD1. The DNA end favors TRBJ2-7, so the J call may be wrong. The CDR3 is made up of 12 amino acids. Looked up from germline, CDR1 is DFQATT and CDR2 is SNEGSKA (reference sequence).

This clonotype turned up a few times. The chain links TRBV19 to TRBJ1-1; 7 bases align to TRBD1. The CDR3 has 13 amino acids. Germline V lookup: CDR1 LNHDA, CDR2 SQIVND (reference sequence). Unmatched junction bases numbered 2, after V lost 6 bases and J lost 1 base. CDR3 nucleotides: TGTGCCAGTAGGACAGGGCCGAACACTGAAGCTTTCTTT. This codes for CASRTGPNTEAFF.

The chain's CDR3 is CASTTRVSGRLEQFF. In nucleotides, the CDR3 is TGTGCCAGTACGACCAGGGTTAGCGGGAGACTCGAGCAGTTCTTC. The chain combines TRBV6-5 with TRBJ2-1; 9 bases are shared with TRBD2. The germline CDR1 and CDR2 sequences are MNHEY and SVGAGI. V lost 9 bases, J lost 10 bases, and 16 bases stayed unmatched. The CDR3 is made up of 15 amino acids.

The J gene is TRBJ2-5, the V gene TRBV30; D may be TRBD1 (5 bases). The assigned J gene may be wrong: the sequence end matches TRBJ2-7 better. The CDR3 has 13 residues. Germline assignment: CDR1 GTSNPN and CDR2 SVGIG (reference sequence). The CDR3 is CAWSSAGTYEQYF. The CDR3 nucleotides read TGTGCCTGGAGTAGCGCAGGGACCTACGAGCAGTACTTC.

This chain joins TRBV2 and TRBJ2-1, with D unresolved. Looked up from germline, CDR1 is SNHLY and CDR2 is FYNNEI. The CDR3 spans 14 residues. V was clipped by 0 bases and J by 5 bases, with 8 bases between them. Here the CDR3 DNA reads TGTGCCAGCAGTGAAGCTGGCAACCACAATGAGCAGTTCTTC. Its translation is CASSEAGNHNEQFF.

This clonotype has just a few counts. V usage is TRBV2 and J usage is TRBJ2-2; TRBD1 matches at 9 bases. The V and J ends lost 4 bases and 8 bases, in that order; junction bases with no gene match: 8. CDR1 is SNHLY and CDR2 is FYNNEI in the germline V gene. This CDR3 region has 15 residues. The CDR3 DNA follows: TGTGCCAGCAGTGGAAAGACAGGGGGTAAAGGGGAGCTGTTTTTT. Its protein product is CASSGKTGGKGELFF.

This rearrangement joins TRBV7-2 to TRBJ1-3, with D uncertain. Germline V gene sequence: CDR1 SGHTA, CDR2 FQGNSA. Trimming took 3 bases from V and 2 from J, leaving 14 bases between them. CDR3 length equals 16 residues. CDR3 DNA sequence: TGTGCCAGCAGCTTGGGGAACATTGGGCCTGGAAACACCATATATTTT. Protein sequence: CASSLGNIGPGNTIYF.

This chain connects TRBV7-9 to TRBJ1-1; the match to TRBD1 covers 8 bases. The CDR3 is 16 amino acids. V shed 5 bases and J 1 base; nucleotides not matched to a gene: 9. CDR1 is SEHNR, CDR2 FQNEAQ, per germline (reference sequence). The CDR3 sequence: CASSKETGTGNTEAFF. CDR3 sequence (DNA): TGTGCCAGCAGCAAAGAAACCGGGACAGGGAACACTGAAGCTTTCTTT.

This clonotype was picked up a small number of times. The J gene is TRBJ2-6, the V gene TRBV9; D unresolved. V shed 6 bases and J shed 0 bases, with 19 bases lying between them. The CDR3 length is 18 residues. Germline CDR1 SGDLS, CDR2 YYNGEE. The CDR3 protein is CASTRRPGLSSGANVLTF. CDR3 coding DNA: TGTGCCAGCACCCGTCGGCCAGGCCTATCCTCTGGGGCCAACGTCCTGACTTTC.

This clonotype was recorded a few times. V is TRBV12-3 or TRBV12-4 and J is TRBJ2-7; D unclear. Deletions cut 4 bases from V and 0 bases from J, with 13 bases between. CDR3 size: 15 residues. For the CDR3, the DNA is TGTGCCAGCAGTTCTACTTTAGGACGCTCCTACGAGCAGTACTTC. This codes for CASSSTLGRSYEQYF.

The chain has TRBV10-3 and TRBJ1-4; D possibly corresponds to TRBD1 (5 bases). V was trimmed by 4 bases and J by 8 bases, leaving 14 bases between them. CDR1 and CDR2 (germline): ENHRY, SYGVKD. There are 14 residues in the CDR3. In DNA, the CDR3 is TGTGCCATCAGTGGTGGTCAGGGAAGGGAAAAACTGTTTTTT. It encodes CAISGGQGREKLFF.

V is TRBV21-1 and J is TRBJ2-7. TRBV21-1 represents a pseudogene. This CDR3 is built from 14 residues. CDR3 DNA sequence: TGTGCCAGCAGCAAAAAGGAGACCTCCTACGAGCAGTACTTC. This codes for CASSKKETSYEQYF.

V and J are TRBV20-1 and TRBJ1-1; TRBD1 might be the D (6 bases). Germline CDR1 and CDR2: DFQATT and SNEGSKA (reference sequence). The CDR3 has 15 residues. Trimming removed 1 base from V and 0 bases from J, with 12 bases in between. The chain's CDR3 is CSARAWGGMNTEAFF. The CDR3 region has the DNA TGCAGTGCTAGAGCATGGGGGGGCATGAACACTGAAGCTTTCTTT.

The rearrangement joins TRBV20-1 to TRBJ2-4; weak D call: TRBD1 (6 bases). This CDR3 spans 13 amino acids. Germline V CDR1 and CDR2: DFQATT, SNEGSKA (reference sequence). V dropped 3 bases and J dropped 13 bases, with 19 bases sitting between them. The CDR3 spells CSASSRGTGEQYF. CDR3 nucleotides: TGCAGTGCTAGCTCTAGGGGGACCGGGGAGCAGTACTTC.

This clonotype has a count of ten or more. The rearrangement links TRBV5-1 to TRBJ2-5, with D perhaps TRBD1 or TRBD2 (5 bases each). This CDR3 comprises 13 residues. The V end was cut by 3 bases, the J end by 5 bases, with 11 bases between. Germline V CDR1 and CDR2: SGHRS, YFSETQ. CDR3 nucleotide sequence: TGCGCCAGCAGCTCCGGGACGGAGGAGACCCAGTACTTC. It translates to CASSSGTEETQYF.

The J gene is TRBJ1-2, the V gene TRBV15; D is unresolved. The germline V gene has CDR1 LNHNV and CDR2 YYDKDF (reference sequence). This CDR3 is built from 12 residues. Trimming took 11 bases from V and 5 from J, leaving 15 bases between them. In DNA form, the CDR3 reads TGTGCCCCCTCCCCCGGAACATATGGCTACACCTTC. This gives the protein CAPSPGTYGYTF.

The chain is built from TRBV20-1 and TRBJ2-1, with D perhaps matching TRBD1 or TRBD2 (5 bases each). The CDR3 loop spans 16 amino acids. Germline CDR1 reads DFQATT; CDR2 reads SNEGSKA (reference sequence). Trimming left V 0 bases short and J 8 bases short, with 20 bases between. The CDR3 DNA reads TGCAGTGCTAGAGAGGTGGTGGGGGAGCGTGTCTATGAGCAGTTCTTC. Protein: CSAREVVGERVYEQFF.

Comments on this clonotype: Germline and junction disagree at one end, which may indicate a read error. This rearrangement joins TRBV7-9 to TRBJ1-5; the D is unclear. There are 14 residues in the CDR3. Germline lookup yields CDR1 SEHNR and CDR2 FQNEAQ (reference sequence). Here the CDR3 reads CVSSLDLSNQPQHF. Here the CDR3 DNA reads TGTGTCAGCAGCTTGGACCTTAGCAATCAGCCCCAGCATTTT.